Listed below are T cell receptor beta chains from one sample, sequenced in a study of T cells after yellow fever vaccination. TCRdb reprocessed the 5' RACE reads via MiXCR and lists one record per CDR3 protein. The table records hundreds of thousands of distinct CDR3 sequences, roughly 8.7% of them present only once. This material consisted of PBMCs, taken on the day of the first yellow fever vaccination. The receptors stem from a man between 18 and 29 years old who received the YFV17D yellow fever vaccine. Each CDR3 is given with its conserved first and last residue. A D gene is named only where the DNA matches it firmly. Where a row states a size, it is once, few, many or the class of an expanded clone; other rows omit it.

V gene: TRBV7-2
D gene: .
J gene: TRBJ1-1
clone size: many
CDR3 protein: CASSRGGMNTEAFF
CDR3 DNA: TGTGCCAGCAGCCGCGGGGGGATGAACACTGAAGCTTTCTTT

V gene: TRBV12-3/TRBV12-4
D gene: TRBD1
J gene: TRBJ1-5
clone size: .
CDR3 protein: CASSTYGQVVDQPQHF
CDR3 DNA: TGTGCCAGCAGTACCTACGGACAGGTGGTCGATCAGCCCCAGCATTTT

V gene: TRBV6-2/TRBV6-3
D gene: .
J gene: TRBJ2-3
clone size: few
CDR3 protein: CASGLSPDTQYF
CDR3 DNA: TGTGCCAGCGGCCTGTCGCCAGATACGCAGTATTTT

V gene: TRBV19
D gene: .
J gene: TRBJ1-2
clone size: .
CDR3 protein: CASMTGYAGYTF
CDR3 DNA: TGTGCCAGTATGACGGGATACGCTGGCTACACCTTC

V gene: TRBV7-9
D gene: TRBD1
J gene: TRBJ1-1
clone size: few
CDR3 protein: CASSLGQDVAFF
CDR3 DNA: TGTGCCAGCAGCCTGGGACAGGATGTGGCTTTCTTT

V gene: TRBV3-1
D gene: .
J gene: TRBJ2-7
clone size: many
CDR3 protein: CASGTSLAYEQYF
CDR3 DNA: TGTGCCAGTGGGACTTCGCTTGCCTACGAGCAGTACTTC

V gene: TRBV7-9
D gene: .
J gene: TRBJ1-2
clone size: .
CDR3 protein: CASSGLEINYGYTF
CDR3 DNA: TGTGCCAGCAGTGGGTTGGAGATTAACTATGGCTACACCTTC

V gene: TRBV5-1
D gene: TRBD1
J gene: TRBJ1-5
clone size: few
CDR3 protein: CASSFQGDSNQPQHF
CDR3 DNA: TGCGCCAGCAGCTTCCAGGGGGATAGCAATCAGCCCCAGCATTTT

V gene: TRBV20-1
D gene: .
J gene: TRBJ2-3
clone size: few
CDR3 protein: CSAPPNGPPGPDTQYF
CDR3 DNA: TGCAGTGCCCCCCCAAACGGACCTCCGGGCCCAGATACGCAGTATTTT

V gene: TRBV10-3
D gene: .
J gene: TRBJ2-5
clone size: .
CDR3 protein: CAIAREREETQYF
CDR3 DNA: TGTGCCATCGCGAGGGAGCGAGAGGAGACCCAGTACTTC

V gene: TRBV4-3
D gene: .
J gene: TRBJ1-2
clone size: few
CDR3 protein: CASSQEALPRGYTF
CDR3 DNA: TGCGCCAGCAGCCAAGAGGCCCTTCCTCGAGGCTACACCTTC

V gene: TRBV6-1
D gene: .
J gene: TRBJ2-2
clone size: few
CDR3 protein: CAARVLANTGELFF
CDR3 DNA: TGTGCCGCCCGAGTTCTTGCGAACACCGGGGAGCTGTTTTTT

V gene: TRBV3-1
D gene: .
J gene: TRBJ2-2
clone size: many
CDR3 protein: CASSQVSSGAVTGELFF
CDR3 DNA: TGTGCCAGCAGCCAAGTGTCATCGGGGGCGGTGACCGGGGAGCTGTTTTTT

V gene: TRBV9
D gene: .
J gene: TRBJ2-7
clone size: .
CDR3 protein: CASSVSLEVDEQYF
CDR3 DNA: TGTGCCAGCAGCGTAAGTCTAGAGGTGGACGAGCAGTACTTC

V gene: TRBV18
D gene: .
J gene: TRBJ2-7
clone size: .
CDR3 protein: CASSPLATGTDIEQYF
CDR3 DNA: TGTGCCAGCTCACCCCTCGCTACCGGGACGGATATCGAGCAGTACTTC

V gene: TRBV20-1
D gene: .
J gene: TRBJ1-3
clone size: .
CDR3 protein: CSARKGGGATGNTIYF
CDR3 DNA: TGCAGCGCTAGGAAGGGAGGAGGTGCGACAGGAAACACCATATATTTT

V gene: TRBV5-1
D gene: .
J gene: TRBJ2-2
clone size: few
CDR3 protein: CASSLAPQGFTGELFF
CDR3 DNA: TGCGCCAGCAGCTTGGCCCCACAGGGATTTACCGGGGAGCTGTTTTTT

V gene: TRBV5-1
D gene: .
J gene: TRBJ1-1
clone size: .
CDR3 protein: CASSLGLGGVQFNTEAFF
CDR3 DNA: TGCGCCAGCAGCTTGGGACTTGGGGGGGTTCAATTTAACACTGAAGCTTTCTTT

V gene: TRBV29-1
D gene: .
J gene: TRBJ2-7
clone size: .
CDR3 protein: CSVAPHSYKQYF
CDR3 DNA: TGCAGCGTCGCCCCTCACTCCTACAAGCAGTACTTC

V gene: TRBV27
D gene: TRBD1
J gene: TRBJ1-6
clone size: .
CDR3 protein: CASSSQGEVSPLHF
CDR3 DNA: TGTGCCAGCAGTTCCCAGGGGGAAGTATCACCCCTCCACTTT

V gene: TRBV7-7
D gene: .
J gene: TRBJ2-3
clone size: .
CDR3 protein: CASSPLLAARGDTQYF
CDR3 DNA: TGTGCTAGCAGCCCCTTACTAGCTGCCAGAGGAGATACGCAGTATTTT

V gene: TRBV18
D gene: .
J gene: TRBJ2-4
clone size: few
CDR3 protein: CASSPPNPDLAKNIQYF
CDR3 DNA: TGTGCCAGCTCACCACCGAACCCCGACCTAGCCAAAAACATTCAGTACTTC

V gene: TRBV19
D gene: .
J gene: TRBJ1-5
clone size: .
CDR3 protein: CASMHTHSDQPQHF
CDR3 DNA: TGTGCCAGTATGCACACCCACTCGGATCAGCCCCAGCATTTT

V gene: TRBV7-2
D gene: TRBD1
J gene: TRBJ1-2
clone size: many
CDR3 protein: CASRPTGTGGSGYTF
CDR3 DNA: TGTGCCAGCAGACCAACCGGGACAGGGGGCAGTGGCTACACCTTC

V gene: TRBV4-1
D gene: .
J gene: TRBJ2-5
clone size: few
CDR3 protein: CASSQAGKETQYF
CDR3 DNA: TGCGCCAGCAGCCAAGCAGGGAAGGAGACCCAGTACTTC

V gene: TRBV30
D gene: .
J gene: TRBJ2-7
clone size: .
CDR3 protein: CAWSVWGEQYF
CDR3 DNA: TGTGCCTGGAGTGTATGGGGGGAGCAGTACTTC

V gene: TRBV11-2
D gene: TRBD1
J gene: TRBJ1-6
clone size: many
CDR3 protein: CASSLGAGGFASPLHF
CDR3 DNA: TGTGCCAGCAGCTTAGGCGCAGGGGGCTTTGCTTCACCCCTCCACTTT

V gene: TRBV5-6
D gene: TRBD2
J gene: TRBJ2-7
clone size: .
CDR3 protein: CASRTGTSGYEQYF
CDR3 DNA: TGTGCCAGCAGGACCGGGACTAGCGGCTACGAGCAGTACTTC

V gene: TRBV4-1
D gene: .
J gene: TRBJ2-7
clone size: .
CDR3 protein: CASSQVDKVREQYF
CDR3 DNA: TGCGCCAGCAGCCAAGTCGATAAGGTCCGCGAGCAGTACTTC

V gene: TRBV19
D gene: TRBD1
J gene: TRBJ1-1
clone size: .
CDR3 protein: CASRGQGAQTEAFF
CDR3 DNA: TGTGCCAGTAGGGGACAGGGGGCACAAACTGAAGCTTTCTTT

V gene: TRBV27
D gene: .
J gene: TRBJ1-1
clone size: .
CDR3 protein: CASIAGTSRAFF
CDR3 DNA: TGTGCCAGCATAGCCGGGACATCGCGAGCTTTCTTT

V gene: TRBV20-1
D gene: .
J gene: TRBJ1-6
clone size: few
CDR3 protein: CSASWTANSPLHF
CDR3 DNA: TGCAGTGCTAGCTGGACAGCCAATTCACCCCTCCACTTT

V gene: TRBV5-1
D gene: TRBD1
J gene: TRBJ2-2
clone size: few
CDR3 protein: CASSLEGQGPGELFF
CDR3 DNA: TGCGCCAGCAGCTTGGAGGGACAGGGCCCCGGGGAGCTGTTTTTT

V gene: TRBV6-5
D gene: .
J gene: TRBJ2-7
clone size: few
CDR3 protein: CASRSRAYEQYF
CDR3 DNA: TGTGCCAGCAGAAGCCGGGCCTACGAGCAGTACTTC

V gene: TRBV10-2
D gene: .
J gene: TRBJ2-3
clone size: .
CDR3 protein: CASRGLLPTDTQYF
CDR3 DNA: TGCGCCAGCAGGGGGCTCCTCCCCACAGATACGCAGTATTTT

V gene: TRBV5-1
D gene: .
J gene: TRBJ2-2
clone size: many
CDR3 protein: CASSLGASNTGELFF
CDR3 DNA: TGCGCCAGCAGCTTGGGTGCGAGTAACACCGGGGAGCTGTTTTTT

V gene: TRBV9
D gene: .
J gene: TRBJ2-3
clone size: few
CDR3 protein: CASNPSETDTQYF
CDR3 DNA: TGTGCCAGCAACCCTTCTGAGACAGATACGCAGTATTTT

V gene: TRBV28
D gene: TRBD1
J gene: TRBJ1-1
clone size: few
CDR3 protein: CASSQLTGGLDTEAFF
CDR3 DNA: TGTGCCAGCAGCCAACTGACAGGGGGGCTTGACACTGAAGCTTTCTTT

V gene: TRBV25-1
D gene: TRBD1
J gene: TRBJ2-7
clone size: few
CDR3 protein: CASSDQGATYEQYF
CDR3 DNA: TGTGCCAGCAGCGATCAGGGGGCTACCTACGAGCAGTACTTC

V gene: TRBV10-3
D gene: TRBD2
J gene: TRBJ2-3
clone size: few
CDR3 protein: CAISEKSLAGPYTDTQYF
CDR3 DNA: TGTGCCATCAGTGAAAAGTCGCTAGCGGGGCCCTACACAGATACGCAGTATTTT

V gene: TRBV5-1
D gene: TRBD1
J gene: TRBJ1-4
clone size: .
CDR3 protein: CASRPGTGEEKLFF
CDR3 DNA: TGCGCCAGCAGACCTGGGACAGGGGAGGAAAAACTGTTTTTT

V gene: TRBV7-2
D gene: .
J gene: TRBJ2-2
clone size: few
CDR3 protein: CASSLGVSTGELFF
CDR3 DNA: TGTGCCAGCAGCTTAGGAGTTTCCACCGGGGAGCTGTTTTTT

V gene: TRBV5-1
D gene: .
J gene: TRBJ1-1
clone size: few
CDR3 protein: CASSFSGVSTEAFF
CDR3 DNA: TGCGCCAGCAGCTTTAGCGGGGTGAGCACTGAAGCTTTCTTT

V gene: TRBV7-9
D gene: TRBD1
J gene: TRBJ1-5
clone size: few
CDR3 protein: CASSPRGGENQPQHF
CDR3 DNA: TGTGCCAGCAGCCCCAGGGGGGGCGAGAATCAGCCCCAGCATTTT

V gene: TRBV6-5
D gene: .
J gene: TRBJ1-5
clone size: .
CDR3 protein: CASSYRGGSQPQHF
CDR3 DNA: TGTGCCAGCAGTTACCGGGGGGGTAGCCAGCCCCAGCATTTT

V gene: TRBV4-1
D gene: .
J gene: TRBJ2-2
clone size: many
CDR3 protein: CASNKGHGDFVETGELFF
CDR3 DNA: TGCGCCAGCAATAAGGGCCACGGGGACTTCGTCGAAACCGGGGAGCTGTTTTTT

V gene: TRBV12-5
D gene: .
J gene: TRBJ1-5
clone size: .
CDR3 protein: CASGFRGGNQPQHF
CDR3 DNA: TGTGCTAGTGGTTTCCGAGGGGGCAATCAGCCCCAGCATTTT

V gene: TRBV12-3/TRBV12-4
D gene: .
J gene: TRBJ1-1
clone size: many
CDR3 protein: CASSLTTGNTEAFF
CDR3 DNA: TGTGCCAGCAGTTTAACGACGGGGAACACTGAAGCTTTCTTT

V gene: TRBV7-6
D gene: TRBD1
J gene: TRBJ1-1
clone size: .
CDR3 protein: CASSLAGRGSDTEAFF
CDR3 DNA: TGTGCCAGCAGCTTAGCCGGCAGGGGGTCTGACACTGAAGCTTTCTTT

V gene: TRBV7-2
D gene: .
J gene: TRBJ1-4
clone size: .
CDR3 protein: CASSQAPKTTNEKLFF
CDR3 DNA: TGTGCCAGCAGCCAAGCCCCGAAGACCACTAATGAAAAACTGTTTTTT

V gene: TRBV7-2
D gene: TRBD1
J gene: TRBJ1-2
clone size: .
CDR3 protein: CASSSRDRPNYGYTF
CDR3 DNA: TGTGCCAGCAGCTCAAGGGACAGGCCTAACTATGGCTACACCTTC

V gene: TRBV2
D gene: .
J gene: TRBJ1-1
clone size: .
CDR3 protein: CASRVNRNTEAFF
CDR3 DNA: TGTGCCAGCAGGGTCAACAGGAACACTGAAGCTTTCTTT

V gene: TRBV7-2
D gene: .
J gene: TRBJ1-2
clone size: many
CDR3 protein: CASSFTGSDYGYTF
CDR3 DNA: TGTGCCAGCAGCTTCACTGGAAGCGACTATGGCTACACCTTC